This T cell receptor (beta chain) was identified in a study of T cells after yellow fever vaccination. Study-level points and caveats: Abundant clonotypes from the bulk population could get into FACS-sorted repertoires as contaminants.

Making TCR cDNA involved 5'RACE template switching, which added UMIs and a universal primer site. One entry per CDR3 protein results from TCRdb running MiXCR on the 5' RACE reads. The data hold about 73,000 distinct CDR3 sequences, with approximately 7.5% observed a single time. About this clonotype itself: Antigen: not known.

This CDR3 comprises 12 residues. The V end lost 5 bases, the J end lost 7 bases, and 12 bases lay between the germline ends. The germline gives CDR1 SEHNR, CDR2 FQNEAQ (reference sequence). The clonotype was recovered from a man aged 30 to 45 who received the YFV17D yellow fever vaccine. Here the sequenced sample was CD8+ T cells sorted from PBMCs, taken on the day of the yellow fever booster vaccination. This chain joins TRBV7-9 and TRBJ2-7, with no clear D. CDR3 in amino acids: CASSDEVREQYF. The DNA of the CDR3 is TGTGCCAGCAGCGACGAGGTGAGGGAGCAGTACTTC.